A single sample gave rise to the 30 T cell receptor beta chains below, sequenced in a study of CXCR4 blockade with PD-1 therapy in pancreatic cancer. Data came from immunoSEQ multiplex PCR; TCRdb stores just in-frame clones and leaves some out. The sample consists of over 7,500 clones, approximately 54% of them appearing once. The source material was tumor tissue. Receptors originate from a human donor with pancreatic ductal adenocarcinoma.

The gene calls are TRBV11-3 and TRBJ1-4; D call uncertain. The CDR3 sequence is 16 residues long. Trimming stripped 3 bases from V and 5 bases from J, with 16 bases between. Germline V CDR1 and CDR2: SGHNT, YENEEA. The CDR3 spells CASSLQDRSLNEKLFF. The CDR3 DNA reads TGTGCCAGCAGCTTGCAGGATCGGTCTCTAAATGAAAAACTGTTTTTT.

The gene calls are TRBV9 and TRBJ2-5; no firm D call. The CDR3 contains 14 residues. V gave up 0 bases and J gave up 1 base, with 7 bases separating them. Germline V gene sequence: CDR1 SGDLS, CDR2 YYNGEE. CDR3 in DNA: TGTGCCAGCAGCGTAGGCTCGCTCCAAGAGACCCAGTACTTC. This gives the protein CASSVGSLQETQYF.

CDR3 sequence (DNA): TGTGCCAGCAGCGTAGGAAGGTACAGCTCCTACAATGAGCAGTTCTTC. The encoded protein is CASSVGRYSSYNEQFF. The J gene is TRBJ2-1, the V gene TRBV9; D is uncertain. CDR1 is SGDLS and CDR2 is YYNGEE in the germline V gene. Trimming cost V 0 bases and J 0 bases, with 10 bases left between them. The CDR3 length is 16 residues.

This clone was counted only a few times. V gene TRBV6-7 combines with J gene TRBJ1-4; 8 nucleotides line up with TRBD1. TRBV6-7 is designated an ORF whose function remains uncertain. The CDR3 has 15 residues. The CDR3 is CVRGGYRGVNEKLFF. The CDR3 DNA reads TGTGTGAGGGGAGGCTACAGGGGGGTTAATGAAAAACTGTTTTTT.

The chain joins TRBV28 to TRBJ2-1; TRBD1 matches 7 bases. Germline V gene data show CDR1 as MDHEN and CDR2 as SYDVKM. Losses at the gene ends were 6 bases for V and 7 bases for J; bases not matched to a gene: 6. This CDR3 spans 13 amino acids. CDR3: CASSRQGWNEQFF. For the CDR3, the DNA is TGTGCCAGCAGCCGACAGGGCTGGAATGAGCAGTTCTTC.

The V call is TRBV18, the J call TRBJ1-2; TRBD1 might be the D (6 bases). Between the trimmed V and J ends, which lost 3 bases and 2 bases, there was a span of 13 bases. CDR3 length: 15 residues. The germline gives CDR1 KGHSH, CDR2 LQKENI. This chain's CDR3 is CASSPGTGSNYGYTF. The CDR3 region has the DNA TGTGCCAGCTCACCGGGAACAGGGTCAAACTATGGCTACACCTTC.

This clone is classed as medium-sized (0.01 to 0.1%). CDR3 residues: CASSFPGTGFNEKLFF. The CDR3 bases are TGTGCCAGCAGCTTTCCCGGGACAGGGTTTAATGAAAAACTGTTTTTT. The chain employs TRBV11-3 and TRBJ1-4; 9 bases match TRBD1. Germline V lookup: CDR1 SGHNT, CDR2 YENEEA. V gave up 3 bases and J gave up 4 bases; unmatched junction bases: 6. The CDR3 runs to 16 residues.

The chain employs TRBV29-1 and TRBJ1-5; 7 bases match TRBD1. Germline CDR1 is SQVTM and CDR2 is ANQGSEA. The CDR3 covers 13 residues. V lost 4 bases, J lost 6 bases, and 6 bases stayed unmatched. The CDR3 spells CSVATGEGQPQHF. CDR3 sequence (DNA): TGCAGCGTTGCTACAGGGGAAGGTCAGCCCCAGCATTTT.

This clone has just a few counts. This chain connects TRBV15 to TRBJ2-2, with a tentative D call TRBD2 (5 bases). Germline lookup yields CDR1 LNHNV and CDR2 YYDKDF (reference sequence). There are 17 residues in the CDR3. With 0 bases removed from V and 5 bases from J, the gap between germline ends came to 16 bases. The CDR3 reads CATSRDPQRVKTGELFF. As DNA, the CDR3 is TGTGCCACCAGCAGAGATCCCCAGAGGGTAAAAACCGGGGAGCTGTTTTTT.

The chain has TRBV28 and TRBJ1-5; 10 bases line up with TRBD1. The trim removed 5 bases at V and 6 bases at J, leaving 4 bases unmatched. Germline CDR1 reads MDHEN; CDR2 reads SYDVKM. This CDR3 region has 14 residues. CDR3 in amino acids: CASSKTGGSQPQHF. The CDR3 region has the DNA TGTGCCAGCAGTAAGACAGGGGGCAGTCAGCCCCAGCATTTT.

This clone appeared a single time. V usage is TRBV30 and J usage is TRBJ1-6; 7 bases fit TRBD1. The CDR3 spans 14 residues. V shed 7 bases and J 6 bases; nucleotides not matched to a gene: 9. Germline CDR1 GTSNPN, CDR2 SVGIG (reference sequence). CDR3 DNA sequence: TGTGCCTTTCACCGGGACAGTAGTAATTCACCCCTCCACTTT. As protein: CAFHRDSSNSPLHF.

This clone occurred once. The V call is TRBV18, the J call TRBJ2-5, with a possible D match to TRBD1 (6 bases). V was trimmed by 6 bases and J by 2 bases, leaving 10 bases between them. Germline CDR1 and CDR2: KGHSH and LQKENI. The CDR3 has 13 amino acids. The CDR3 nucleotides read TGTGCCAGCTCCCCGGGACATCAAGAGACCCAGTACTTC. This codes for CASSPGHQETQYF.

The chain joins TRBV5-1 to TRBJ2-1; 11 bases match TRBD2. From germline, CDR1 is SGHRS and CDR2 YFSETQ. Germline trimming cut 3 bases from V and 6 bases from J; bases unmatched to any gene: 8. There are 16 residues in the CDR3. CDR3 bases: TGCGCCAGCAGCTCCAGTCTAGCGGGAGGCCCCAATGAGCAGTTCTTC. It encodes CASSSSLAGGPNEQFF. The full variable domain, completed using reference TRBV5-1 and TRBJ2-1, is KAGVTQTPRYLIKTRGQQVTLSCSPISGHRSVSWYQQTPGQGLQFLFEYFSETQRNKGNFPGRFSGRQFSNSRSEMNVSTLELGDSALYLCASSSSLAGGPNEQFFGPGTRLTVL.

The chain couples TRBV15 to TRBJ2-7; D call uncertain. The CDR3 is 16 amino acids. Trimming removed 0 bases from V and 4 bases from J, with 16 bases in between. Germline-derived CDR1 and CDR2 are LNHNV and YYDKDF (reference sequence). CDR3 coding DNA: TGTGCCACCAGCAGAGATCAGGAATTCGGGTTTTACGAGCAGTACTTC. It codes for CATSRDQEFGFYEQYF.

This chain joins TRBV28 and TRBJ1-3; D is uncertain. This CDR3 is built from 13 residues. Germline V gives CDR1 MDHEN, CDR2 SYDVKM. Trimming took off 6 bases at V and 5 bases at J, with 11 bases between the two ends. The CDR3 DNA sequence: TGTGCCAGCAGCCCGGGAGCTAGAAACACCATATATTTT. This translates into CASSPGARNTIYF.

A few counts support this clone. Its ends do not fully match the called genes, so a read error is possible. The chain couples TRBV6-7 to TRBJ1-2; TRBD1 might be the D (6 bases). TRBV6-7 is an ORF; its function is uncertain. This CDR3 has 12 residues. DNA for the CDR3: TGTGCCAGCAGTCTGGACAGAGAGGATTTGCCCTTC. It yields the protein CASSLDREDLPF.

The chain has TRBV30 and TRBJ1-5; D might be TRBD1 (5 bases). The length of the CDR3 is 14 residues. Between the trimmed V and J ends, which lost 0 bases and 6 bases, there was a span of 12 bases. Germline V lookup: CDR1 GTSNPN, CDR2 SVGIG (reference sequence). CDR3 sequence: CAWSVHRYLQPQHF. The CDR3 DNA reads TGTGCCTGGAGTGTCCACAGGTACCTTCAGCCCCAGCATTTT.

CDR3 region: CSVGPSGQGAETQYF. In DNA, the CDR3 is TGCAGCGTGGGCCCTAGCGGACAGGGGGCAGAGACCCAGTACTTC. The gene calls are TRBV29-1 and TRBJ2-5, with TRBD1 matching 11 bases. Trimming took 6 bases from V and 4 from J; bases not matched to a gene: 10. Germline V CDR1 and CDR2: SQVTM, ANQGSEA. CDR3 length: 15 residues. Variable domain in full (rest from reference TRBV29-1 and TRBJ2-5): SAVISQKPSRDICQRGTSLTIQCQVDSQVTMMFWYRQQPGQSLTLIATANQGSEATYESGFVIDKFPISRPNLTFSTLTVSNMSPEDSSIYLCSVGPSGQGAETQYFGPGTRLLVL.

V and J are TRBV15 and TRBJ1-5; TRBD1 might be the D (5 bases). Per germline, CDR1 LNHNV and CDR2 YYDKDF (reference sequence). V lost 0 bases to trimming and J lost 5 bases, with 17 bases between them. The CDR3 is made up of 17 amino acids. CDR3 loop: CATSRDPQVGGDQPQHF. The CDR3 DNA reads TGTGCCACCAGCAGAGATCCCCAAGTCGGGGGGGATCAGCCCCAGCATTTT.

J is TRBJ1-1 and V is TRBV7-1; D may be TRBD1 (5 bases). TRBV7-1 is sorted into the ORF group, with uncertain function. The CDR3 sequence is 13 residues long. V lost 5 bases to trimming and J lost 1 base, with 8 bases between them. The CDR3 DNA sequence: TGTGCCAGCAGCGTCGACAGGAACACTGAAGCTTTCTTT. Its protein product is CASSVDRNTEAFF.

The chain uses TRBV7-2 and TRBJ1-1, with D hard to call. V was clipped by 5 bases and J by 3 bases, with 10 bases between them. Germline V gene data show CDR1 as SGHTA and CDR2 as FQGNSA. The CDR3 consists of 13 residues. The DNA of the CDR3 is TGTGCCAGCAGCGCGTTGGCCTACACTGAAGCTTTCTTT. As protein: CASSALAYTEAFF.

V and J are TRBV23-1 and TRBJ2-7; D unresolved. TRBV23-1 is an open reading frame whose function is uncertain. This CDR3 is 15 amino acids long. The germline V and J ends were trimmed by 0 bases and 1 base, with 10 bases remaining between them. The CDR3 DNA reads as TGCGCCAGCAGTCAATCCCCGGCCGGATCCTACGAGCAGTACTTC. It yields the protein CASSQSPAGSYEQYF.

This clone occurred a few times. The chain recombines TRBV30 with TRBJ1-6, with D uncertain. V was clipped by 0 bases and J by 8 bases, with 11 bases between them. Germline CDR1 is GTSNPN and CDR2 is SVGIG (reference sequence). The length of the CDR3 is 14 residues. Here the CDR3 DNA reads TGTGCCTGGAGTGTATCGTTTTCTCATTCACCCCTCCACTTT. Translating it yields CAWSVSFSHSPLHF.

This clone turned up a few times. The chain has TRBV11-3 and TRBJ2-7, with 15 bases lining up with TRBD2. The CDR3 runs 18 residues. Per germline, CDR1 SGHNT and CDR2 YENEEA. J gave up 0 bases and V 2 bases, and 5 bases lay outside the gene matches. The CDR3 DNA reads TGTGCCAGCAGCTTATCTGGGACTAGCGGGGGGAGCTCCTACGAGCAGTACTTC. Its translation: CASSLSGTSGGSSYEQYF.

Regarding this clone: One end of the junction fails to match germline, which may point to a read error. The chain uses TRBV28 and TRBJ2-7, with no clear D. This CDR3 region has 13 residues. Germline lookup yields CDR1 MDHEN and CDR2 SYDVKM. The DNA of the CDR3 is TGTGCCAGCAGTTTCCCCCAAACTGACGAGCAATACTTC. This gives the protein CASSFPQTDEQYF.

This clone was recorded a few times. The chain joins TRBV7-6 to TRBJ2-2, with D possibly called TRBD1 or TRBD2 (5 bases each). Germline V gives CDR1 SGHVS, CDR2 FNYEAQ. V was cut by 1 base and J by 0 bases, with 6 bases left in between. The CDR3 has 15 residues. Written as DNA, the CDR3 is TGTGCCAGCAGCTTAGAGGGACCGAACACCGGGGAGCTGTTTTTT. Amino acids: CASSLEGPNTGELFF.

This clone has a handful of counts. The rearrangement links TRBV9 to TRBJ2-2; D is uncertain. The V and J ends lost 0 bases and 1 base respectively, with 4 bases between them. The CDR3 consists of 14 residues. Germline values: CDR1 SGDLS, CDR2 YYNGEE. The CDR3 here is CASSVGENTGELFF. CDR3 DNA: TGTGCCAGCAGCGTAGGGGAGAACACCGGGGAGCTGTTTTTT. Together with reference TRBV9 and TRBJ2-2, the CDR3 gives the full variable domain: DSGVTQTPKHLITATGQRVTLRCSPRSGDLSVYWYQQSLDQGLQFLIQYYNGEERAKGNILERFSAQQFPDLHSELNLSSLELGDSALYFCASSVGENTGELFFGEGSRLTVL.

The rearrangement links TRBV19 to TRBJ2-1, with TRBD2 identical over 10 bases. There are 17 residues in the CDR3. The germline gives CDR1 LNHDA, CDR2 SQIVND (reference sequence). Trimming at V came to 3 bases and at J to 7 bases, leaving 12 bases not matched to a gene. The CDR3, as DNA: TGTGCCAGTAGTATTTGGGGAGGAACTAGCGGGATAAATGAGCAGTTCTTC. The encoded protein is CASSIWGGTSGINEQFF.

This rearrangement joins TRBV15 to TRBJ2-5; 8 bases map to TRBD1. The CDR3 runs to 14 residues. J gave up 2 bases and V 5 bases, and 4 bases lay outside the gene matches. The germline V gene has CDR1 LNHNV and CDR2 YYDKDF (reference sequence). The CDR3: CATSSRTGQETQYF. DNA of the CDR3: TGTGCCACCAGCTCTCGGACAGGGCAAGAGACCCAGTACTTC. The complete variable domain, with remaining parts taken from reference TRBV15 and TRBJ2-5, reads DAMVIQNPRYQVTQFGKPVTLSCSQTLNHNVMYWYQQKSSQAPKLLFHYYDKDFNNEADTPDNFQSRRPNTSFCFLDIRSPGLGDTAMYLCATSSRTGQETQYFGPGTRLLVL.

This chain connects TRBV7-7 to TRBJ1-1; a weak D match, TRBD1 (5 bases). This CDR3 region has 14 residues. Between the trimmed V and J ends, which lost 4 bases and 7 bases, there was a span of 16 bases. In germline, CDR1 is SSHAT, CDR2 FNYEAQ (reference sequence). The DNA of the CDR3 is TGTGCCAGCAGCTCCCTGTGGGGAGACAGTGAAGCTTTCTTT. Translated: CASSSLWGDSEAFF.